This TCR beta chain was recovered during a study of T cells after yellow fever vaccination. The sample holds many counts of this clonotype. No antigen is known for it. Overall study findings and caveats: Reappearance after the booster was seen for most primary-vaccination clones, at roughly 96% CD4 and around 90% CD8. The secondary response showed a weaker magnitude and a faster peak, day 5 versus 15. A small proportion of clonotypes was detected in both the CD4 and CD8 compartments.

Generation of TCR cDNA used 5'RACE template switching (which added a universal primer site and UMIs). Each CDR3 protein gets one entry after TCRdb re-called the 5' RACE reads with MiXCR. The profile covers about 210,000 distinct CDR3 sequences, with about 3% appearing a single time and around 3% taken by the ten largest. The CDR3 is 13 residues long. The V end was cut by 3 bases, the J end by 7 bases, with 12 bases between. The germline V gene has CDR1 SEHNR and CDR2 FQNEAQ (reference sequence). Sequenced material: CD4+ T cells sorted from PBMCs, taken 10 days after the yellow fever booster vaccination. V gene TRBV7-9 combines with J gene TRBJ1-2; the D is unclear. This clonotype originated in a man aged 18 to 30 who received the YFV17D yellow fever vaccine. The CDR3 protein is CASSLEVEGGYTF. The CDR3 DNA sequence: TGTGCCAGCAGCTTGGAGGTTGAGGGTGGCTACACCTTC.